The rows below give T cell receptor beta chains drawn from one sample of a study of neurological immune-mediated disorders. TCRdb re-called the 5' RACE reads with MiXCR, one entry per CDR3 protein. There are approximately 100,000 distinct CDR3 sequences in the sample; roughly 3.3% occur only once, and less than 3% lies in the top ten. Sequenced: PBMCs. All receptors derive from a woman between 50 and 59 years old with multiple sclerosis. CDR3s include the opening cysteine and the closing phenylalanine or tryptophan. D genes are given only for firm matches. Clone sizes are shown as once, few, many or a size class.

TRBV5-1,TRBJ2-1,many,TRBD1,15,CASSFGQGNFGEQFF,TGCGCCAGCAGCTTTGGACAGGGAAATTTCGGTGAGCAGTTCTTC
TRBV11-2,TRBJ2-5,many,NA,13,CASSFPTVETQYF,TGTGCCAGCAGCTTCCCGACTGTAGAGACCCAGTACTTC
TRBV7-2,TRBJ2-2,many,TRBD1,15,CASSVGQTNTGELFF,TGTGCCAGCAGCGTGGGACAGACGAACACCGGGGAGCTGTTTTTT
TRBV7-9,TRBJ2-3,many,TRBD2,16,CASSPSGAGRRDTQYF,TGTGCCAGCAGCCCGAGCGGAGCGGGGAGGAGGGATACGCAGTATTTT
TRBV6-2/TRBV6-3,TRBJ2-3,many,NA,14,CASTRGYVTDTQYF,TGTGCCAGCACCCGAGGGTACGTCACAGATACGCAGTATTTT
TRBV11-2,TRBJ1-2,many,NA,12,CASSLGRDGYTF,TGTGCCAGCAGCTTAGGGAGGGATGGCTACACCTTC
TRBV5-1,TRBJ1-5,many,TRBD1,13,CASSRDRGQPQHF,TGCGCCAGCAGCAGGGACAGGGGGCAGCCCCAGCATTTT
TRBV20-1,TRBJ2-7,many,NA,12,CSARLGSYEQYF,TGCAGTGCTAGACTAGGTAGCTACGAGCAGTACTTC
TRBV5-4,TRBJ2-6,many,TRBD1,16,CASTGGQASGANVLTF,TGTGCCAGCACCGGGGGACAGGCCTCTGGGGCCAACGTCCTGACTTTC
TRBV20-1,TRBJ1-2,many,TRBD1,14,CSARGSGGVYGYTF,TGCAGTGCTAGAGGTTCAGGGGGGGTCTATGGCTACACCTTC
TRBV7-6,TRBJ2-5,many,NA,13,CASSESRLETQYF,TGTGCCAGCAGCGAGAGTCGGCTGGAGACCCAGTACTTC
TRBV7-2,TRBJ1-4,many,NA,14,CASSLGQGNEKLFF,TGTGCCAGCAGCTTAGGGCAGGGGAATGAAAAACTGTTTTTT
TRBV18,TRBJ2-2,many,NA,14,CASSPGTNTGELFF,TGTGCCAGCTCACCAGGGACGAACACCGGGGAGCTGTTTTTT
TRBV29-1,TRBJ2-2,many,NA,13,CSVALVGTGELFF,TGCAGCGTTGCTCTAGTAGGCACCGGGGAGCTGTTTTTT
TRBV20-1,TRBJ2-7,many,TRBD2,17,CSARGGGLAGAGYEQYF,TGCAGTGCTAGAGGAGGGGGACTAGCGGGGGCTGGCTACGAGCAGTACTTC
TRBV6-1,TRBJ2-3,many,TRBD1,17,CASSETDRGRWTDTQYF,TGTGCCAGCAGTGAGACGGACAGGGGGCGATGGACAGATACGCAGTATTTT
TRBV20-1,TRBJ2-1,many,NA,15,CSARDAGSSYNEQFF,TGCAGTGCTAGAGACGCGGGGAGCTCCTACAATGAGCAGTTCTTC
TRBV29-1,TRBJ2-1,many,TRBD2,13,CSVESLAGGEQFF,TGCAGCGTTGAAAGTCTAGCGGGGGGCGAGCAGTTCTTC
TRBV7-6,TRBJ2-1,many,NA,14,CASSFRDRLNEQFF,TGTGCCAGCAGCTTCCGGGACCGACTTAATGAGCAGTTCTTC
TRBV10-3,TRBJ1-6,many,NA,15,CAITPTLEINSPLHF,TGTGCCATCACCCCCACCTTAGAGATAAATTCACCCCTCCACTTT
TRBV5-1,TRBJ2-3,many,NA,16,CASSSGPKGGADTQYF,TGCGCCAGCAGCTCCGGACCCAAGGGTGGGGCAGATACGCAGTATTTT
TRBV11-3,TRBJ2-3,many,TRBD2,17,CASSYSGTSGGLGTQYF,TGTGCCAGCAGCTACTCCGGGACTAGCGGGGGGTTGGGTACGCAGTATTTT
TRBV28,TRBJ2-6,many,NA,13,CASYHPGANVLTF,TGTGCCTCCTACCACCCTGGGGCCAACGTCCTGACTTTC